The text below deals with one TCR beta chain. The junction had 14 bases not matched to a gene; V was cut back by 8 bases and J by 3 bases. The CDR3 has 16 amino acids. The germline CDR1 and CDR2 sequences are LNHDA and SQIVND (reference sequence). The data were produced by immunoSEQ multiplex PCR, yet TCRdb's version contains in-frame clones alone and is incomplete. This table holds about 350,000 clones, 87% found once. This sample was included in a study of blood T cell repertoires in COVID-19. Study-wide background: The origin of the acute and convalescent COVID-19 samples was the United States, Italy and Spain. Nucleic acid was either cDNA or gDNA, and it came from T cells, B-cell-depleted T cells, or PBMCs.

The material sequenced was peripheral blood. The source is a man younger than 40 with COVID-19, enrolled during active disease. The J gene is TRBJ2-7, the V gene TRBV19; 9 bases are a match to TRBD1. The CDR3 region has the DNA TGTGCCAGTTCACCCGGGACAGGGAGAACCCGCTACGAGCAGTACTTC. This encodes CASSPGTGRTRYEQYF.